The text below deals with one TCR beta chain. What it recognizes is unknown. This specimen comes from a study of T cells in tuberculosis. For the study at large: CD1B tetramers identified T cells specific for mycobacterial lipid GMM. This South African cohort compared adolescents with or without latent tuberculosis against adults with active tuberculosis.

Assay used: immunoSEQ multiplex PCR; TCRdb lists only in-frame clones, some missing. Of 25,000 to 40,000 clones listed, about nine tenths are singletons. Broader study findings: Using the GMM-specific repertoire gave over 80% accuracy versus approximately 70% with motifs. GMM-specific TCRs were nearer to active tuberculosis alpha repertoires, suggesting expansion.

The CDR3 loop spans 13 amino acids. Looked up from germline, CDR1 is SNHLY and CDR2 is FYNNEI. V was cut by 5 bases and J by 0 bases, with 5 bases left in between. The clonotype originates from a donor aged 5 to 30 with latent tuberculosis or without tuberculosis infection. Some clones in this sample may be carry-over from other donors' samples. Source material: PBMCs. The chain carries TRBV2 and TRBJ1-3; D is unclear. CDR3 protein: CASSSSSGNTIYF. The CDR3 DNA reads TGTGCCAGCAGTTCCAGCTCTGGAAACACCATATATTTT.